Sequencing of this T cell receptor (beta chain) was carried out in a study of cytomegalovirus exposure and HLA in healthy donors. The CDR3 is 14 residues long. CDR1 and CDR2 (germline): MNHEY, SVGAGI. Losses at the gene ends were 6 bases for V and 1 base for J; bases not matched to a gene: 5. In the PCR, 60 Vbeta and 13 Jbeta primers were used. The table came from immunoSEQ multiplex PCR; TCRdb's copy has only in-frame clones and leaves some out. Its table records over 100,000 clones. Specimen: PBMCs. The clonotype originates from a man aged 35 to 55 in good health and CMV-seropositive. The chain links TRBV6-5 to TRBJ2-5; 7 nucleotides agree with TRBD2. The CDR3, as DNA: TGTGCCAGCAGCAACCTAGCGGCCCAAGAGACCCAGTACTTC. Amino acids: CASSNLAAQETQYF.